This T cell receptor (beta chain) was sequenced during a study of blood T cell repertoires in COVID-19. On the study more broadly: The analysed material was cDNA or gDNA that came from T cells, B-cell-depleted T cells, or PBMCs.

V shed 5 bases and J 6 bases; nucleotides not matched to a gene: 7. Germline V gene data show CDR1 as MDHEN and CDR2 as SYDVKM. This CDR3 has 14 amino acids. Original analysis: The assay estimated nucleated cells by amplifying reference gene primers. The data were produced by immunoSEQ multiplex PCR, yet TCRdb's version contains in-frame clones alone and is incomplete. V, J and clone size were drawn from that table, and D and trimming were deduced from the DNA. Among about 270,000 clones listed, under 90% were seen once. The receptor's source is a woman in her 50s who had recovered from COVID-19. Sequenced material: peripheral blood. V usage is TRBV28 and J usage is TRBJ1-1; 9 bases fit TRBD1. In DNA, the CDR3 is TGTGCCAGCAGTCTTACAGGGGGCAGCCCTGAAGCTTTCTTT. It specifies CASSLTGGSPEAFF.